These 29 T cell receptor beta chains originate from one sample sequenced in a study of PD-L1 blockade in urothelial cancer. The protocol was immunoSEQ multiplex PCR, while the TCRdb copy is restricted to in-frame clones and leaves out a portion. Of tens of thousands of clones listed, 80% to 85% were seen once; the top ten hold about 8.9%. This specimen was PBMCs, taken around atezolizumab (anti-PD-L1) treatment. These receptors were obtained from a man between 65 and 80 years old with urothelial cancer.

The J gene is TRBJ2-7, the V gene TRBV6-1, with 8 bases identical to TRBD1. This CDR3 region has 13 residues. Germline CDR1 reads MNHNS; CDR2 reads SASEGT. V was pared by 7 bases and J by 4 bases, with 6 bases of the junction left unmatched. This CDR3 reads CASNVRGPYEQYF. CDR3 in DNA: TGTGCCAGCAACGTCAGGGGGCCTTACGAGCAGTACTTC.

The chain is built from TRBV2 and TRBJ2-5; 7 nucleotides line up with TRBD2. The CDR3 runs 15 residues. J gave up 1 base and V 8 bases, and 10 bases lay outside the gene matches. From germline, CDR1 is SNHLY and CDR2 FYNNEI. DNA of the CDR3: TGTGCCAGCCTCCTAGAAGCGGGGCTCCAAGAGACCCAGTACTTC. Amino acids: CASLLEAGLQETQYF.

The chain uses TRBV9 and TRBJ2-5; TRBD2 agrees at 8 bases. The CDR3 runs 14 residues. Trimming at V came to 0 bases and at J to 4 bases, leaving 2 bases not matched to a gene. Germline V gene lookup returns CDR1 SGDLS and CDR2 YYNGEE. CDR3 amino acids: CASSVGSGRETQYF. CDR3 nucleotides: TGTGCCAGCAGCGTAGGGAGCGGGAGAGAGACCCAGTACTTC.

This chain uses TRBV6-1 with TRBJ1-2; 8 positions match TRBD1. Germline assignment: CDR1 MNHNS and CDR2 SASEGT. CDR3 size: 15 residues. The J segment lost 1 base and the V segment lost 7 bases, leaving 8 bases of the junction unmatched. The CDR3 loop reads CASKKVTGDNYGYTF. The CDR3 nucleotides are TGTGCCAGCAAGAAAGTGACAGGGGATAACTATGGCTACACCTTC.

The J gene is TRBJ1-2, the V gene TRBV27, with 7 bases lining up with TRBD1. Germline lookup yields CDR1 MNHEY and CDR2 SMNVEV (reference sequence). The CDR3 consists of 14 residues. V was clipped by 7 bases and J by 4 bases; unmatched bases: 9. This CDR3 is CASTPRTGPYGYTF. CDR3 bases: TGTGCCAGCACCCCCCGGACAGGACCCTATGGCTACACCTTC.

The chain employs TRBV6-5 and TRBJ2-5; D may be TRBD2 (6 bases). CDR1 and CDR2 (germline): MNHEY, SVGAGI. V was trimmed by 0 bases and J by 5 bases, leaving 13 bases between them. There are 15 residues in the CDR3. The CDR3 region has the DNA TGTGCCAGCAGTTACTCGGAGGGAGGAGGTGAGACCCAGTACTTC. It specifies CASSYSEGGGETQYF.

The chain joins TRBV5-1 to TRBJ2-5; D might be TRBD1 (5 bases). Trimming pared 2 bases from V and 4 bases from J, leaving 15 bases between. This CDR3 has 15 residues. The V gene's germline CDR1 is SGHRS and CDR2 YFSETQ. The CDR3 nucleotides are TGCGCCAGCAGCTTACCAGGGTCGGGCGGAGAGACCCAGTACTTC. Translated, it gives CASSLPGSGGETQYF.

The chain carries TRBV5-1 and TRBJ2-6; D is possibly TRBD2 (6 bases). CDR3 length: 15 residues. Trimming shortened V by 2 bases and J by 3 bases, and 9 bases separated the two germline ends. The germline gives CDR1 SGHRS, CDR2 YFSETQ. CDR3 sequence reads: CASSFGGGGANVLTF. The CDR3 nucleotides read TGCGCCAGCAGCTTTGGGGGAGGTGGGGCCAACGTCCTGACTTTC.

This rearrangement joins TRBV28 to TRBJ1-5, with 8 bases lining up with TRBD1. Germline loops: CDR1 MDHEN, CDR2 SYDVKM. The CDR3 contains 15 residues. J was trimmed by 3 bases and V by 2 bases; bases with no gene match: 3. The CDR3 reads CASSLRQGYNQPQHF. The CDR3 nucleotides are TGTGCCAGCAGTTTAAGACAGGGGTACAATCAGCCCCAGCATTTT.

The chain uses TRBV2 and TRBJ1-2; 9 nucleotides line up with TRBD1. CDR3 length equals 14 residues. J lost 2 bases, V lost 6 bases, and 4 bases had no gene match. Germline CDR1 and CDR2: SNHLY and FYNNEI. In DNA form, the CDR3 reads TGTGCCAGCAGGGACAGGGGTACAAACTATGGCTACACCTTC. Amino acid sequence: CASRDRGTNYGYTF. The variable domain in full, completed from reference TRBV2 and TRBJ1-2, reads EPEVTQTPSHQVTQMGQEVILRCVPISNHLYFYWYRQILGQKVEFLVSFYNNEISEKSEIFDDQFSVERPDGSNFTLKIRSTKLEDSAMYFCASRDRGTNYGYTFGSGTRLTVV.

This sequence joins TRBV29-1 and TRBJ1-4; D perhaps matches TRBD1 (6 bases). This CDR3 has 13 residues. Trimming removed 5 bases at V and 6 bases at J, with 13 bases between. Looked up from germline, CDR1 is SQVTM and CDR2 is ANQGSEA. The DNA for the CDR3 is TGCAGCGTTCGGGTGGGGGCCCATGAAAAACTGTTTTTT. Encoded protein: CSVRVGAHEKLFF.

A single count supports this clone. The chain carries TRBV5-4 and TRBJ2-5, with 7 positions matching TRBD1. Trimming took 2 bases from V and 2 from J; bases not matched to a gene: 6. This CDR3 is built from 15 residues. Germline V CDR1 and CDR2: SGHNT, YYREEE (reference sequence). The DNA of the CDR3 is TGTGCCAGCAGCTTAGACAGGGTCCTACAAGAGACCCAGTACTTC. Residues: CASSLDRVLQETQYF.

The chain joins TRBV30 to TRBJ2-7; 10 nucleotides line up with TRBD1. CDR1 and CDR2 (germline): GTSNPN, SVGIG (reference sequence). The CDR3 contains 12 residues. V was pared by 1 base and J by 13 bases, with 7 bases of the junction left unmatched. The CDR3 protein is CAWSAGTGVRYF. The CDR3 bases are TGTGCCTGGAGTGCCGGGACAGGGGTGCGTTACTTC.

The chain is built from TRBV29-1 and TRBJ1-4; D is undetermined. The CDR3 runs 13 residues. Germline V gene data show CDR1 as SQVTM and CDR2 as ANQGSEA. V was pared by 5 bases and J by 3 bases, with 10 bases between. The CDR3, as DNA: TGCAGCGTTTCGGAGGTGGCTAATGAAAAACTGTTTTTT. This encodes CSVSEVANEKLFF.

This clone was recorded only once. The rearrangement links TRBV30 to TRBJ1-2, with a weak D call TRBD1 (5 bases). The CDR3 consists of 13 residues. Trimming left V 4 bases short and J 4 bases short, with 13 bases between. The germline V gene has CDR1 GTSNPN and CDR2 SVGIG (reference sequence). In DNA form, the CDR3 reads TGTGCCTGGACTCCAGCAGGGCCCTATGGCTACACCTTC. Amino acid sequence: CAWTPAGPYGYTF.

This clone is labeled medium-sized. Written as DNA, the CDR3 is TGTGCCTGGAGTCTTGCCACAGGGAACACTGAAGCTTTCTTT. This encodes CAWSLATGNTEAFF. This chain joins TRBV30 and TRBJ1-1; possible D gene TRBD1, 5 bases. Deletions cut 2 bases from V and 1 base from J, with 11 bases between. This CDR3 comprises 14 residues. The germline V gene has CDR1 GTSNPN and CDR2 SVGIG (reference sequence). The entire variable domain, with the rest obtained from reference TRBV30 and TRBJ1-1, is as follows: SQTIHQWPATLVQPVGSPLSLECTVEGTSNPNLYWYRQAAGRGLQLLFYSVGIGQISSEVPQNLSASRPQDRQFILSSKKLLLSDSGFYLCAWSLATGNTEAFFGQGTRLTVV.

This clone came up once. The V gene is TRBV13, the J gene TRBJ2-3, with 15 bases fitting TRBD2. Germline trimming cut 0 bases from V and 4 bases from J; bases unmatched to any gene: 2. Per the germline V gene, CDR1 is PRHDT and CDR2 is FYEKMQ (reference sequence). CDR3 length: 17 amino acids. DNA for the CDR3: TGTGCCAGCAGCTTAGGGGGGACTAGCGGGAGGCCAGATACGCAGTATTTT. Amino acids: CASSLGGTSGRPDTQYF.

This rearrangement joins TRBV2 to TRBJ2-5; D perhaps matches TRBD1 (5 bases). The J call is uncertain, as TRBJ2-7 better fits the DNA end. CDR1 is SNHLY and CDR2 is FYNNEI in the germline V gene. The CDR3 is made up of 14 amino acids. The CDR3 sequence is CASKNQGPAYEQYF. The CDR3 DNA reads TGTGCCAGCAAGAACCAGGGCCCAGCCTACGAGCAGTACTTC.

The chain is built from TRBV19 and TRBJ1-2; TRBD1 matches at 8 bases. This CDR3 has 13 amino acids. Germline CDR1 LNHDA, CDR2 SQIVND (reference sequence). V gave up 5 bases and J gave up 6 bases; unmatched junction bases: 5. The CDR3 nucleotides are TGTGCCAGTAGTGCGACAGGGGAGGATGGCTACACCTTC. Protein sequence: CASSATGEDGYTF.

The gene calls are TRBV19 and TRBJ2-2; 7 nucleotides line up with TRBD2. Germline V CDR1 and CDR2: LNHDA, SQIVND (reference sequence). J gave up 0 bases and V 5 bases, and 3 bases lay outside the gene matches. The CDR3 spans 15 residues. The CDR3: CASSSGLPNTGELFF. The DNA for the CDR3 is TGTGCCAGTAGTTCGGGACTACCGAACACCGGGGAGCTGTTTTTT.

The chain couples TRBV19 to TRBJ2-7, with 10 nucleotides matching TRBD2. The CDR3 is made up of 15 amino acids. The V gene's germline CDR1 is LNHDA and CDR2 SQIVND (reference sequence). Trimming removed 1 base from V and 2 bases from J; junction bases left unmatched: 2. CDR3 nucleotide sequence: TGTGCCAGTAGTATAGGGCTAGCGGGAGCCTACGAGCAGTACTTC. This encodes CASSIGLAGAYEQYF.

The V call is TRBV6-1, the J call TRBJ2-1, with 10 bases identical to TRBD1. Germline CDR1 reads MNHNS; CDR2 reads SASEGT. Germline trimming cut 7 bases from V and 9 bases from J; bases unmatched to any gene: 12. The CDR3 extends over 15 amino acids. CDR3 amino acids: CASNPTGGEVSEQFF. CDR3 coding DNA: TGTGCCAGCAACCCGACAGGGGGCGAAGTCAGTGAGCAGTTCTTC.

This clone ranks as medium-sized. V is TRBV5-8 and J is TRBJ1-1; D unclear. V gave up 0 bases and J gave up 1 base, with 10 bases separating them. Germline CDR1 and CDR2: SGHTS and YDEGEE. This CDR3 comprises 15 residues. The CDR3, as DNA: TGTGCCAGCAGCTTGGCGGGAAACTCGAACACTGAAGCTTTCTTT. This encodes CASSLAGNSNTEAFF.

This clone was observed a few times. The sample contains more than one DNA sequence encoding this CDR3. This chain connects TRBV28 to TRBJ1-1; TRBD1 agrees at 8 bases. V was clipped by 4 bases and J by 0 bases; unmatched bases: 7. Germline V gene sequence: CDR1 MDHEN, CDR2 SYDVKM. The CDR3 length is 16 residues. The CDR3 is CASSSYRGGVNTEAFF. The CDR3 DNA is TGTGCCAGCAGTTCCTACAGGGGGGGGGTGAACACTGAAGCTTTCTTT.

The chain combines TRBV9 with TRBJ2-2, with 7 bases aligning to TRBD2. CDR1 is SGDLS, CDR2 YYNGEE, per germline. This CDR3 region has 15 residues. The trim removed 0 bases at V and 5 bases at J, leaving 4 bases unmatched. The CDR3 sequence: CASSVGVAGTGELFF. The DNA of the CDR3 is TGTGCCAGCAGCGTAGGGGTAGCGGGTACCGGGGAGCTGTTTTTT.

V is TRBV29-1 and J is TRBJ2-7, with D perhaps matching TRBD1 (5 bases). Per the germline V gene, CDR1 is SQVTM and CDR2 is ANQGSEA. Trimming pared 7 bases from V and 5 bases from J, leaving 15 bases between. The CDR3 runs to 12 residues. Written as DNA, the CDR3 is TGCAGCGGTGGGCCAGGGCGAAACGAGCAGTACTTC. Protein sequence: CSGGPGRNEQYF.

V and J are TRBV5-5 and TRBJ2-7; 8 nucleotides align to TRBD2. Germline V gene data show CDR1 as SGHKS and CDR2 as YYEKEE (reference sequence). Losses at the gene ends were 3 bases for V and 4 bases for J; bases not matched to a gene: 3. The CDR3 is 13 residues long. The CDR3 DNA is TGTGCCAGCAGCTCGGGACTAGGTTACGAGCAGTACTTC. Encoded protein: CASSSGLGYEQYF.

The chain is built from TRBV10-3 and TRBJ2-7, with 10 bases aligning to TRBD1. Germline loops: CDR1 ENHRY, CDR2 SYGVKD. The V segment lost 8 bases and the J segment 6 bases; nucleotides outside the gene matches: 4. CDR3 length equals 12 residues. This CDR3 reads CAIGTGVREQYF. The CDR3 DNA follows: TGTGCCATCGGGACAGGGGTTCGCGAGCAGTACTTC.

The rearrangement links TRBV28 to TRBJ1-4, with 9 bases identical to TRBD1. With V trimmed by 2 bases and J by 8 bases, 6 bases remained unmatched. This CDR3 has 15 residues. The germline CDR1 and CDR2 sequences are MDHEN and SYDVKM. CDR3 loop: CASSLPTGGGEKLFF. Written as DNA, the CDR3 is TGTGCCAGCAGTTTACCGACAGGGGGAGGGGAAAAACTGTTTTTT.